These 3 T cell receptor beta chains originate from one sample sequenced in a study of beta chain features in type 1 diabetes. General study findings and limits: Patients with Type 1 diabetes showed moderately but significantly shorter TCRB CDR3s in all four CD4+ subsets.

Their recognized antigens are unknown. The isolated RNA, all of it, was reverse transcribed, so expressed TCRB transcripts were what got sequenced. Sequencing was performed with immunoSEQ multiplex PCR; in TCRdb, only in-frame clones are kept and a portion is missing. This sample has about 700,000 clones, with under 15% found just once. The specimen was naive CD4+ T cells from blood. The receptors here all came from a young man with type 1 diabetes.

The V gene is TRBV5-1, the J gene TRBJ2-3; TRBD2 agrees at 14 bases. The CDR3 is 18 amino acids. The V gene's germline CDR1 is SGHRS and CDR2 YFSETQ. The V segment lost 4 bases and the J segment 1 base; nucleotides outside the gene matches: 8. The CDR3 loop is CASSPGTSGGWGTDTQYF. The CDR3 coding sequence is TGCGCCAGCAGCCCCGGGACTAGCGGGGGTTGGGGCACAGATACGCAGTATTTT.

Only a few counts were recorded for this clone. V is TRBV4-1 and J is TRBJ2-5; 14 nucleotides line up with TRBD2. In germline, CDR1 is MGHRA, CDR2 YSYEKL. The V gene end was trimmed by 4 bases and the J gene end by 5 bases; junction bases not matched to a gene: 12. CDR3 length: 18 residues. CDR3 sequence (DNA): TGCGCCAGCAGCCCCCTCTCGGGACTAGCGGGGGAGTGGGAGACCCAGTACTTC. It yields the protein CASSPLSGLAGEWETQYF.

J is TRBJ2-5 and V is TRBV5-6; the D gene is possibly TRBD1 (6 bases). Germline V lookup: CDR1 SGHDT, CDR2 YYEEEE. V lost 7 bases to trimming and J lost 5 bases, with 18 bases between them. CDR3 length: 14 residues. DNA for the CDR3: TGTGCCAGCGTTCCAAGGCCAGGGGATGAGACCCAGTACTTC. Protein product: CASVPRPGDETQYF.